What follows are 20 T cell receptor beta chains derived from one specimen sequenced in a study of CD8+ T cells in alopecia areata. cDNA reverse transcribed from extracted RNA served as the sequencing template. TCRdb's copy holds only in-frame clones and misses some; the assay was immunoSEQ multiplex PCR. Of about 220,000 clones listed, more than 45% are singletons. Stated treatment: oral pan-JAK inhibitor, 5-10 mg twice daily. The sample consisted of CD4+ T cells sorted from blood, taken at week 4, from a patient treated with tofacitinib. These receptors all come from a human donor with alopecia areata.

The chain carries TRBV7-2 and TRBJ2-7; no clear D. This CDR3 has 14 residues. Germline lookup yields CDR1 SGHTA and CDR2 FQGNSA. The germline V and J ends were trimmed by 1 base and 3 bases, with 10 bases remaining between them. The CDR3 region has the DNA TGTGCCAGCAGCTTAGGGCCCCCTTTCTACGAGCAGTACTTC. Its translation is CASSLGPPFYEQYF.

This clone was picked up one time. This chain connects TRBV25-1 to TRBJ1-1; D is undetermined. Germline loops: CDR1 MGHDK, CDR2 SYGVNS. The germline V and J ends were trimmed by 6 bases and 1 base, with 9 bases remaining between them. CDR3 length equals 13 residues. CDR3 loop: CASRATRNTEAFF. The DNA for the CDR3 is TGTGCCAGCAGGGCTACTAGGAACACTGAAGCTTTCTTT.

This clone was found many times. The chain employs TRBV4-3 and TRBJ1-1; D call uncertain. The CDR3 consists of 16 residues. V lost 0 bases to trimming and J lost 5 bases, with 16 bases between them. The V gene's germline CDR1 is LGHNA and CDR2 YSLEER. The chain's CDR3 is CASSQDGVSSRTEAFF. In nucleotides, the CDR3 is TGCGCCAGCAGCCAAGATGGCGTCAGCTCGAGGACTGAAGCTTTCTTT.

This clone was counted between two and nine times. The chain combines TRBV19 with TRBJ2-1; 12 bases are a match to TRBD1. Germline V CDR1 and CDR2: LNHDA, SQIVND (reference sequence). With V trimmed by 6 bases and J by 7 bases, 4 bases remained unmatched. CDR3 length: 14 amino acids. The CDR3 DNA reads as TGTGCCAGTAGGGGACAGGGGGCGCGAAATGAGCAGTTCTTC. Amino acid sequence: CASRGQGARNEQFF.

The chain uses TRBV30 and TRBJ2-2; D ambiguous. CDR3 length equals 14 residues. The germline V gene encodes CDR1 GTSNPN and CDR2 SVGIG (reference sequence). V gave up 0 bases and J gave up 5 bases, with 10 bases separating them. CDR3 nucleotides: TGTGCCTGGAGTGTACTCTCAGAGACCGGGGAGCTGTTTTTT. Protein: CAWSVLSETGELFF.

The J gene is TRBJ2-7, the V gene TRBV5-1; 7 bases are a match to TRBD2. J lost 0 bases, V lost 0 bases, and 12 bases had no gene match. The CDR3 consists of 18 residues. Germline CDR1 reads SGHRS; CDR2 reads YFSETQ. CDR3 amino acids: CASSLATDGTKSSYEQYF. CDR3 DNA sequence: TGCGCCAGCAGCTTGGCCACAGACGGGACTAAAAGCTCCTACGAGCAGTACTTC. Complete variable domain (other parts from reference TRBV5-1 and TRBJ2-7): KAGVTQTPRYLIKTRGQQVTLSCSPISGHRSVSWYQQTPGQGLQFLFEYFSETQRNKGNFPGRFSGRQFSNSRSEMNVSTLELGDSALYLCASSLATDGTKSSYEQYFGPGTRLTVT.

The chain has TRBV27 and TRBJ1-1, with TRBD1 as a possible D gene (5 bases). Per germline, CDR1 MNHEY and CDR2 SMNVEV (reference sequence). The CDR3 has 14 amino acids. Trimming removed 5 bases at V and 6 bases at J, with 16 bases between. For the CDR3, the DNA is TGTGCCAGCAGTGGGGGGGTCGGGAGGCCTGAAGCTTTCTTT. Residues: CASSGGVGRPEAFF.

In this sample, this clone turned up a few times. V is TRBV5-1 and J is TRBJ2-7; 9 bases are shared with TRBD2. Germline-derived CDR1 and CDR2 are SGHRS and YFSETQ. The CDR3 has 14 amino acids. The junction had 9 bases not matched to a gene; V was cut back by 4 bases and J by 7 bases. The CDR3 nucleotides are TGCGCCAGCAGCGGCAGCGGGGGGCTGGAAGAGCAGTACTTC. Translating it yields CASSGSGGLEEQYF.

V gene TRBV6-6 combines with J gene TRBJ1-1, with 8 bases lining up with TRBD1. Germline loops: CDR1 MNHNY, CDR2 SVGAGI (reference sequence). The CDR3 runs 15 residues. J gave up 3 bases and V 6 bases, and 9 bases lay outside the gene matches. The CDR3 is CASSRPGQGYTEAFF. In DNA, the CDR3 is TGTGCCAGCAGCAGACCAGGACAGGGCTACACTGAAGCTTTCTTT.

The rearrangement links TRBV2 to TRBJ1-5; D is unclear. Germline assignment: CDR1 SNHLY and CDR2 FYNNEI. V lost 3 bases to trimming and J lost 0 bases, with 9 bases between them. There are 15 residues in the CDR3. CDR3 nucleotides: TGTGCCAGCAGTGAGGGCAGCTATAGCAATCAGCCCCAGCATTTT. Its protein product is CASSEGSYSNQPQHF.

The CDR3 protein is CASSSVGGQETQYF. CDR3 sequence (DNA): TGTGCCAGCAGTTCGGTAGGGGGCCAGGAGACCCAGTACTTC. This rearrangement joins TRBV6-5 to TRBJ2-5; 7 nucleotides align to TRBD1. The ends lost 4 bases at V and 5 bases at J; junction bases unmatched: 7. Germline CDR1 reads MNHEY; CDR2 reads SVGAGI. The CDR3 has 14 residues.

The chain is built from TRBV30 and TRBJ1-2, with a tentative D call TRBD1 (5 bases). The ends were cut back, 6 bases at V and 8 bases at J, with 10 bases in the middle. This CDR3 has 10 residues. Germline V gene lookup returns CDR1 GTSNPN and CDR2 SVGIG (reference sequence). CDR3: CACGTGGYTF. CDR3 nucleotide sequence: TGTGCCTGCGGCACAGGAGGCTACACCTTC.

The chain carries TRBV30 and TRBJ1-2; no clear D gene. This CDR3 comprises 13 residues. In germline, CDR1 is GTSNPN, CDR2 SVGIG (reference sequence). Trimming cost V 4 bases and J 3 bases, with 12 bases left between them. In DNA, the CDR3 is TGTGCCTGGACCACGAGGAGGGACTATGGCTACACCTTC. Residues: CAWTTRRDYGYTF.

The chain has TRBV14 and TRBJ1-6; 7 bases match TRBD1. With V trimmed by 3 bases and J by 6 bases, 5 bases remained unmatched. Germline V gives CDR1 SGHDN, CDR2 FVKESK. This CDR3 is 15 amino acids long. CDR3: CASSQMTGINSPLHF. The CDR3 nucleotides are TGTGCCAGCAGCCAGATGACAGGGATTAATTCACCCCTCCACTTT.

The rearrangement uses TRBV29-1 and TRBJ2-3, with D perhaps TRBD1 (6 bases). This CDR3 spans 14 amino acids. Germline lookup yields CDR1 SQVTM and CDR2 ANQGSEA. The V and J ends lost 8 bases and 2 bases respectively, with 17 bases between them. CDR3 coding DNA: TGCAGCTCAACGAGGCCAGGGGACACAGATACGCAGTATTTT. Its translation is CSSTRPGDTDTQYF.

The chain combines TRBV25-1 with TRBJ2-1; TRBD1 might be the D (5 bases). Germline values: CDR1 MGHDK, CDR2 SYGVNS. The V gene lost 4 bases and the J gene lost 5 bases, with 12 bases spanning the gap. This CDR3 region has 14 residues. Here the CDR3 DNA reads TGTGCCAGCAGTGCCTGGGGCGAGAACAATGAGCAGTTCTTC. Translating it yields CASSAWGENNEQFF.

The V gene is TRBV6-6, the J gene TRBJ1-6; 12 bases align to TRBD1. The CDR3 sequence is 16 residues long. V was clipped by 3 bases and J by 16 bases; unmatched bases: 13. The germline CDR1 and CDR2 sequences are MNHNY and SVGAGI (reference sequence). The CDR3 region has the DNA TGTGCCAGCAGTTATCTCCAGGGGACAGGGGGCGGCGGACTCCACTTT. Translation: CASSYLQGTGGGGLHF.

The chain recombines TRBV5-1 with TRBJ2-1; TRBD2 matches at 7 bases. From germline, CDR1 is SGHRS and CDR2 YFSETQ. The CDR3 loop spans 14 amino acids. V was pared by 4 bases and J by 5 bases, with 6 bases of the junction left unmatched. CDR3 DNA sequence: TGCGCCAGCAGCCTGCTGGGGACTAACAATGAGCAGTTCTTC. This gives the protein CASSLLGTNNEQFF.

V and J are TRBV7-6 and TRBJ2-5; D not certain. Trimming removed 6 bases at V and 2 bases at J, with 4 bases between. This CDR3 has 11 amino acids. Per the germline V gene, CDR1 is SGHVS and CDR2 is FNYEAQ. The CDR3 loop is CASRAQETQYF. The CDR3 nucleotides are TGTGCCAGCAGAGCTCAAGAGACCCAGTACTTC.

The chain joins TRBV7-9 to TRBJ2-3; tentative D call: TRBD2 (7 bases). The V end lost 0 bases, the J end lost 3 bases, and 10 bases lay between the germline ends. This CDR3 has 15 residues. The V gene's germline CDR1 is SEHNR and CDR2 FQNEAQ (reference sequence). The CDR3 spells CASSLAGGPTDTQYF. CDR3 coding DNA: TGTGCCAGCAGCTTAGCGGGGGGGCCTACAGATACGCAGTATTTT.